The 2 T cell receptor beta chains in this list originate from one sample, sequenced in a study of blood T cells in healthy people across ages. Sample-barcoded 5' priming and a J-beta primer mix drove a second PCR of 7 to 11 cycles. Via MiXCR, TCRdb re-called the 5' RACE reads, giving one row per CDR3 protein. The sample records 1.5 million to 2 million distinct CDR3 sequences, about 49% being singletons. The specimen was blood. The receptors originated from a woman aged 40 to 50 in good health.

This chain joins TRBV6-6 and TRBJ2-1; 11 nucleotides match TRBD2. This CDR3 spans 13 amino acids. V lost 11 bases, J lost 8 bases, and 8 bases stayed unmatched. Germline V gene sequence: CDR1 MNHNY, CDR2 SVGAGI (reference sequence). In DNA form, the CDR3 reads TGTGCCGGCATGGTTAGCGGGGGGGATGAGCAGTTCTTC. It encodes CAGMVSGGDEQFF.

This chain connects TRBV2 to TRBJ2-1, with TRBD2 as a possible D gene (7 bases). The CDR3 consists of 15 residues. Germline assignment: CDR1 SNHLY and CDR2 FYNNEI. Trimming cost V 7 bases and J 5 bases, with 18 bases left between them. The CDR3 DNA sequence: TGTGCCAGCACCCGAGGGAGGGGGTCCCACAATGAGCAGTTCTTC. The encoded protein is CASTRGRGSHNEQFF.